This T cell receptor beta chain originates from a study of human T cells and chemical hapten exposure. Study summary: Once 0.01% DPC had been applied to the upper back by patch test, readings were taken at 6 days. The study, taken as a whole, reports: Expanded TCRs formed significantly more large CDR3 similarity clusters than controls. Because all patients had alopecia, their immune responses might differ from healthy ones.

The V segment lost 8 bases and the J segment 5 bases; nucleotides outside the gene matches: 2. Germline values: CDR1 SQVTM, CDR2 ANQGSEA. The CDR3 length is 11 residues. Time point meaning: patch test 1, 2 weeks after DPC sensitization. Treatment here: therapeutic diphenylcyclopropenone sensitization with weekly scalp DPC. Each CDR3 protein gets one entry after TCRdb re-called the RACE reads with MiXCR. The data hold roughly 180,000 distinct CDR3 sequences, with approximately 20% observed a single time. With regard to this clonotype: Its antigen is not identified.

The sample here was whole blood, taken in connection with sensitization to the hapten diphenylcyclopropenone (DPC). The sequence came from a woman in her forties or fifties with alopecia areata. Some clones in this sample may be carry-over from other donors' samples. This chain links TRBV29-1 with TRBJ2-5; TRBD1 aligns across 10 bases. CDR3 nucleotide sequence: TGCAGCTTGGACAGGGGGGAGACCCAGTACTTC. Amino acids: CSLDRGETQYF. The full variable domain, with the rest looked up from reference TRBV29-1 and TRBJ2-5, is SAVISQKPSRDICQRGTSLTIQCQVDSQVTMMFWYRQQPGQSLTLIATANQGSEATYESGFVIDKFPISRPNLTFSTLTVSNMSPEDSSIYLCSLDRGETQYFGPGTRLLVL.